Here is one T cell receptor beta chain with its context. Its antigen remains unidentified. Sample-barcoded 5' priming and a J-beta primer mix drove a second PCR of roughly 6 to 12 cycles. TCRdb reprocessed the 5' RACE reads via MiXCR and lists one record per CDR3 protein. Of roughly 570,000 distinct CDR3 sequences in the sample, roughly 29% were seen once. These data originate in a study of blood T cells in healthy people across ages. Study findings and constraints: The study lacked donor CMV status, which possibly confounded expanded clonotype changes. Measured against age, TCR beta diversity per million T cells decreased in a roughly linear manner.

PBMCs were isolated at a quantity of at least 6 million per sample. The sequence was obtained from a woman aged 70-85 years in good health. What was sequenced was blood.

CDR3 residues: CASSRRVKADEQYF. The CDR3 nucleotides are TGTGCCAGCAGCCGCCGGGTTAAAGCGGACGAGCAGTACTTC. The J gene is TRBJ2-7, the V gene TRBV7-2, with D perhaps TRBD2 (5 bases). The CDR3 has 14 residues. Germline CDR1 is SGHTA and CDR2 is FQGNSA. Trimming left V 5 bases short and J 5 bases short, with 16 bases between.